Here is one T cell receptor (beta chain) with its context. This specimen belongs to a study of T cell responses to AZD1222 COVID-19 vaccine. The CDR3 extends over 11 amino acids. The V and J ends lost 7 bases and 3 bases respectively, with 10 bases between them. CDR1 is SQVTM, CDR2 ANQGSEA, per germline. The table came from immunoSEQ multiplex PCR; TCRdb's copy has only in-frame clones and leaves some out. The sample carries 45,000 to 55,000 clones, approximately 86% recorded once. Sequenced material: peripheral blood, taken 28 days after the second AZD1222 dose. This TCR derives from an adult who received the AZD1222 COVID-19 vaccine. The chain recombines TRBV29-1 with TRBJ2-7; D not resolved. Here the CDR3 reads CSGVHDYEQYF. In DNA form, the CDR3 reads TGCAGCGGAGTGCACGACTACGAGCAGTACTTC.